This is a list of T cell receptor beta chains from one sample in a study of identical twins. MiXCR was run by TCRdb on the 5' RACE reads, yielding one entry per CDR3 protein. The top ten clones hold around 3.4% of a sample with roughly 250,000 distinct CDR3 sequences, roughly 7% of them seen once. This sample also belongs to another study, concerning yellow fever vaccine responses in identical twins.

Sequenced: memory (CD45RO+) T cells sorted from blood. Every receptor here comes from a woman aged 18-29 years in good health. CDR3s include the opening cysteine and the closing phenylalanine or tryptophan. Fields, in order: J gene, V gene, clone size, D gene, CDR3 protein, CDR3 DNA. A D gene is named only where the DNA matches it firmly. Expanded clones get a size class; other rows say once, few or many, or leave the size out.

TRBJ2-6	TRBV5-1	many	NA	CASSMDSSPGANVLTF	TGCGCCAGCAGCATGGACAGCTCTCCTGGGGCCAACGTCCTGACTTTC
TRBJ1-3	TRBV5-1	many	NA	CASSLASTGNTIYF	TGCGCCAGCAGCTTGGCATCCACTGGAAACACCATATATTTT
TRBJ2-1	TRBV28	many	NA	CASSKGYAGSEQFF	TGTGCCAGCAGTAAGGGCTACGCGGGATCTGAGCAGTTCTTC
TRBJ1-1	TRBV7-9	many	NA	CASSFRGDDTEAFF	TGTGCCAGCAGCTTTAGAGGCGACGACACTGAAGCTTTCTTT
TRBJ1-5	TRBV28	NA	NA	CASSGSIQPQHF	TGTGCCAGCAGTGGGTCGATTCAGCCCCAGCATTTT
TRBJ2-2	TRBV6-1	few	NA	CASRRLGQNTGELFF	TGTGCCAGCAGGCGCCTGGGACAGAACACCGGGGAGCTGTTTTTT
TRBJ2-1	TRBV11-2	few	TRBD2	CASSLGSGGGNYEQFF	TGTGCCAGCAGCTTAGGGTCAGGCGGGGGGAACTATGAGCAGTTCTTC
TRBJ2-2	TRBV10-3	NA	NA	CAIRDNVNTGELFF	TGTGCCATCAGGGACAACGTGAACACCGGGGAGCTGTTTTTT
TRBJ1-3	TRBV29-1	few	NA	CSVYSGNTIYF	TGCAGCGTGTACTCTGGAAACACCATATATTTT
TRBJ1-5	TRBV6-4	NA	NA	CASSVSWEGDQPQHF	TGTGCCAGCAGTGTCTCTTGGGAGGGGGATCAGCCCCAGCATTTT
TRBJ2-1	TRBV11-2	few	TRBD2	CASSLEPSGYNEQFF	TGTGCCAGCAGCTTAGAGCCTAGCGGGTACAATGAGCAGTTCTTC
TRBJ1-1	TRBV5-1	many	TRBD1	CASSLGQGITFF	TGCGCCAGCAGCTTGGGACAGGGGATTACTTTCTTT
TRBJ2-4	TRBV24-1	few	NA	CATSDPTMGGNIQYF	TGTGCCACCAGTGACCCCACCATGGGTGGGAACATTCAGTACTTC
TRBJ2-6	TRBV15	many	NA	CATSQGTGANVLTF	TGTGCCACCAGTCAGGGTACCGGGGCCAACGTCCTGACTTTC
TRBJ2-3	TRBV7-9	many	NA	CASSPPGDTQYF	TGTGCCAGCAGCCCACCGGGAGATACGCAGTATTTT
TRBJ2-5	TRBV7-2	many	TRBD2	CASSWASGQETQYF	TGTGCCAGCAGCTGGGCTAGCGGTCAAGAGACCCAGTACTTC
TRBJ2-1	TRBV28	NA	TRBD2	CASSSPTSGTYNEQFF	TGTGCCAGCAGTTCCCCGACTAGCGGGACTTACAATGAGCAGTTCTTC
TRBJ1-3	TRBV18	NA	NA	CASSPAGVSGNTIYF	TGTGCCAGCTCACCCGCAGGGGTCTCTGGAAACACCATATATTTT
TRBJ1-2	TRBV5-1	NA	TRBD1	CASSFPPGQGNYGYTF	TGCGCCAGCAGCTTTCCGCCGGGACAGGGCAACTATGGCTACACCTTC
TRBJ2-5	TRBV25-1	few	TRBD2	CASSAGLAGTVETQYF	TGTGCCAGCAGTGCCGGACTAGCGGGTACAGTGGAGACCCAGTACTTC
TRBJ2-1	TRBV3-1	NA	NA	CASSLAWLGEQFF	TGTGCCAGCAGTCTGGCCTGGTTGGGTGAGCAGTTCTTC
TRBJ2-5	TRBV7-8	few	TRBD2	CASSLTPLAGSETQYF	TGTGCCAGCAGCTTAACTCCCTTAGCGGGATCCGAGACCCAGTACTTC
TRBJ2-4	TRBV3-1	many	NA	CASSHIRAYGSKNIQYF	TGTGCCAGCAGCCACATTAGGGCCTACGGATCCAAAAACATTCAGTACTTC
TRBJ2-3	TRBV3-1	NA	NA	CASSRDTFTDTQYF	TGTGCCAGCAGCCGGGACACCTTCACAGATACGCAGTATTTT
TRBJ2-5	TRBV3-1	once	TRBD2	CACTQDPLAGARKTQYF	TGTGCCTGCACCCAAGATCCCCTAGCGGGAGCCAGAAAGACCCAGTACTTC
TRBJ2-7	TRBV5-1	many	NA	CASSLASGHEQYF	TGCGCCAGCAGCTTGGCGTCGGGTCACGAGCAGTACTTC
TRBJ2-5	TRBV20-1	NA	TRBD2	CSARPLAGEETQYF	TGCAGTGCTAGGCCACTAGCGGGGGAGGAGACCCAGTACTTC
TRBJ2-4	TRBV7-2	many	NA	CASTFGGKNIQYF	TGTGCCAGCACCTTCGGGGGCAAAAACATTCAGTACTTC
TRBJ2-7	TRBV28	NA	NA	CASGGGGAYEQYF	TGTGCCAGCGGAGGTGGCGGTGCCTACGAGCAGTACTTC
TRBJ2-3	TRBV20-1	many	NA	CSAREVGDTQYF	TGCAGTGCTAGAGAAGTGGGAGATACGCAGTATTTT
TRBJ1-2	TRBV5-1	many	TRBD1	CASSWDREGYTF	TGCGCCAGCAGCTGGGACAGGGAAGGCTACACCTTC
TRBJ2-1	TRBV4-1	many	NA	CASSQDPRRNEQFF	TGCGCCAGCAGCCAAGATCCCAGACGCAATGAGCAGTTCTTC
TRBJ1-2	TRBV7-9	many	NA	CASSSREGTGYGYTF	TGTGCCAGCAGCTCTCGGGAGGGGACGGGCTATGGCTACACCTTC
TRBJ2-7	TRBV10-1	few	TRBD1	CASSGGDRGSYEQYF	TGCGCCAGCAGTGGAGGGGACAGGGGATCCTACGAGCAGTACTTC
TRBJ2-1	TRBV12-3/TRBV12-4	many	NA	CASSSGGRGLTGSSYNEQFF	TGTGCCAGCAGTTCTGGGGGGAGGGGACTTACAGGGAGCTCCTACAATGAGCAGTTCTTC
TRBJ1-2	TRBV4-2	NA	NA	CASSQDKLVGYTF	TGTGCCAGCAGCCAAGATAAGTTAGTCGGCTACACCTTC
TRBJ2-1	TRBV20-1	few	TRBD2	CSARGTSGVYNEQFF	TGCAGTGCCCGAGGGACTAGCGGCGTCTACAATGAGCAGTTCTTC
TRBJ1-2	TRBV20-1	few	NA	CSADRQVANYGYTF	TGCAGTGCTGATAGACAGGTCGCTAACTATGGCTACACCTTC
TRBJ2-1	TRBV7-2	few	NA	CASGQAGASGEQFF	TGTGCCAGCGGTCAGGCAGGGGCTAGCGGTGAGCAGTTCTTC
TRBJ2-1	TRBV5-6	NA	NA	CASSLGLSEQFF	TGTGCCAGCAGCTTGGGACTAAGTGAGCAGTTCTTC
TRBJ2-3	TRBV2	many	NA	CASTGGLTDTQYF	TGTGCCAGCACTGGCGGCCTCACAGATACGCAGTATTTT